The present T cell receptor (beta chain) was sequenced within a study of T cell clones after liver transplantation. Study summary: Post-transplant blood was tracked for graft-donor-reactive T cell clones identified in a pre-transplant mixed lymphocyte reaction. Findings and limits, study-wide: Compared with third party-reactive sequences, donor-reactive ones declined more, independent of withdrawal success. Small, mixed patient groups and varying post-transplant times limit these conclusions.

About this clone itself: Its specificity is not known.

The repertoire was sequenced with immunoSEQ multiplex PCR; TCRdb's copy has only in-frame clones and lacks some. The data hold more than 95,000 clones, with about 81% observed a single time. The receptor comes from a human patient who received a liver transplant. The graft donor may be the source of some T cells. The sequencing used CD4+ T cells from blood, collected around 50 months after liver transplant.

CDR3 sequence reads: CASRNTLNTEAFF. CDR3 DNA: TGTGCCAGCAGAAACACCTTGAACACTGAAGCTTTCTTT. The chain couples TRBV2 to TRBJ1-1; no clear D gene. Per germline, CDR1 SNHLY and CDR2 FYNNEI. CDR3 length: 13 amino acids. Trimming stripped 6 bases from V and 0 bases from J, with 8 bases between.